Following are 5 T cell receptor beta chains from one sample sequenced in a study of blood T cell repertoires in COVID-19. The table came from immunoSEQ multiplex PCR; TCRdb's copy has only in-frame clones and leaves some out. Of a few hundred thousand clones in the sample, more than 70% were seen once. The sequenced sample was peripheral blood. The receptors here all came from a woman aged 25 to 45 who had recovered from COVID-19.

The rearrangement links TRBV7-9 to TRBJ1-4; possible D gene TRBD1, 6 bases. In germline, CDR1 is SEHNR, CDR2 FQNEAQ (reference sequence). The CDR3 runs to 15 residues. V lost 5 bases, J lost 3 bases, and 13 bases lay in between. The CDR3 coding sequence is TGTGCCAGCAGCGAGAGGGGGAGGGCTAATGAAAAACTGTTTTTT. It encodes CASSERGRANEKLFF.

This chain uses TRBV5-1 with TRBJ2-1, with 8 positions matching TRBD2. CDR1 and CDR2 (germline): SGHRS, YFSETQ. The CDR3 consists of 17 residues. Germline trimming cut 1 base from V and 0 bases from J; bases unmatched to any gene: 6. DNA of the CDR3: TGCGCCAGCAGCTTGATACAGCGGGGGAGCTCCTACAATGAGCAGTTCTTC. Translated, it gives CASSLIQRGSSYNEQFF.

V gene TRBV12-5 combines with J gene TRBJ2-2; no firm D call. CDR3 length equals 13 residues. The V gene's germline CDR1 is LGHNT and CDR2 FRNRAP. The V and J ends lost 1 base and 6 bases respectively, with 6 bases between them. CDR3 sequence (DNA): TGTGCTAGTGGTTTGGCCAGGTCCGGGGAGCTGTTTTTT. Translated: CASGLARSGELFF.

This clone was counted only a few times. The chain recombines TRBV7-8 with TRBJ1-2, with TRBD1 matching over 8 bases. The CDR3 totals 14 residues. CDR1 SGHVS and CDR2 FQNEAQ come from the germline V gene. V was clipped by 3 bases and J by 6 bases; unmatched bases: 6. The CDR3 DNA sequence: TGTGCCAGCAGCTTGGCAGGGGGCGCGCATGGCTACACCTTC. It translates to CASSLAGGAHGYTF.

V is TRBV3-1 (or the pseudogene TRBV3-2) and J is TRBJ2-3; 9 positions agree with TRBD2. Germline loops: CDR1 LGHDT, CDR2 YNNKEL (reference sequence). The junction had 4 bases not matched to a gene; V was cut back by 3 bases and J by 0 bases. The CDR3 runs to 16 residues. The CDR3 sequence is CASSHGSGGSTDTQYF. The CDR3 DNA is TGTGCCAGCAGCCACGGTAGCGGGGGAAGCACAGATACGCAGTATTTT.